This entry features one TCR beta chain sequence. The sample is drawn from a study of blood T cell repertoires in COVID-19. At the level of the study: Acute and convalescent COVID-19 samples came from the United States, Italy and Spain.

Clones were read by immunoSEQ multiplex PCR, and TCRdb kept only the in-frame ones, dropping some. This sample carries some 290,000 clones, approximately 89% of them seen once, and the ten largest clones take roughly a tenth. This TCR came from a woman in her twenties or thirties who had recovered from COVID-19. The sequencing sample was made of PBMCs or T cells enriched from blood (not recorded which).

DNA of the CDR3: TGCAGCGTTGACCTGTCTTTCACTGAAGCTTTCTTT. This gives the protein CSVDLSFTEAFF. The V call is TRBV29-1, the J call TRBJ1-1; no firm D call. CDR1 is SQVTM and CDR2 is ANQGSEA in the germline V gene. V lost 3 bases, J lost 4 bases, and 9 bases lay in between. The CDR3 has 12 amino acids.